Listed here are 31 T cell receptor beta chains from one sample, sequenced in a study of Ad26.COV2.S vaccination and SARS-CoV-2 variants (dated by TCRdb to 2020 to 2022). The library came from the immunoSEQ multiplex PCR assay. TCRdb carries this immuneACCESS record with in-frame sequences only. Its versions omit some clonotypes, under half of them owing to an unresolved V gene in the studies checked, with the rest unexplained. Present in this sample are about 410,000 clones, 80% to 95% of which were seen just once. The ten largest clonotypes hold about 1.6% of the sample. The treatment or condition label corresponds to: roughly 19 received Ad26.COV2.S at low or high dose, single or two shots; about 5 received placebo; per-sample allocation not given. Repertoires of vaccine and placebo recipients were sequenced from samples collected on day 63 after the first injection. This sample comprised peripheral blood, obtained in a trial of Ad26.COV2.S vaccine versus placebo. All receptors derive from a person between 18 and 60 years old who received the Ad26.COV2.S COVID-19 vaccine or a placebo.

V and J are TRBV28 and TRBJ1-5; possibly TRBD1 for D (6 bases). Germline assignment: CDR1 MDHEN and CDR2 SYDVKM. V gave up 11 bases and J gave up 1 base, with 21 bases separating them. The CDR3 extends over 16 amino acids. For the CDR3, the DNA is TGTGCCGCGATTATAGGGGGAGGTCAGAGCAATCAGCCCCAGCATTTT. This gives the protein CAAIIGGGQSNQPQHF. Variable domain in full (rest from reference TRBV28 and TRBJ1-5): DVKVTQSSRYLVKRTGEKVFLECVQDMDHENMFWYRQDPGLGLRLIYFSYDVKMKEKGDIPEGYSVSREKKERFSLILESASTNQTSMYLCAAIIGGGQSNQPQHFGDGTRLSIL.

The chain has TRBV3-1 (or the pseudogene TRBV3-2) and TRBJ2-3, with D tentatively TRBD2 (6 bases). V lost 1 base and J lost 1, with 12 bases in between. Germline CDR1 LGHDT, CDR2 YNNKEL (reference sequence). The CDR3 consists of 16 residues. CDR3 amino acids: CASSQGLGFGTDTQYF. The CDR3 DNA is TGTGCCAGCAGCCAAGGACTAGGCTTCGGCACAGATACGCAGTATTTT.

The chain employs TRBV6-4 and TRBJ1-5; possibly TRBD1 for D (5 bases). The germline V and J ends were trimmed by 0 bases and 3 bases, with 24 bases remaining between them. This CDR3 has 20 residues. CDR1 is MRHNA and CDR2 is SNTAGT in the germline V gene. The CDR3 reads CASSDSRGVSRNGINQPQHF. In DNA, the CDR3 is TGTGCCAGCAGTGACTCTCGGGGGGTAAGTCGGAACGGCATCAATCAGCCCCAGCATTTT.

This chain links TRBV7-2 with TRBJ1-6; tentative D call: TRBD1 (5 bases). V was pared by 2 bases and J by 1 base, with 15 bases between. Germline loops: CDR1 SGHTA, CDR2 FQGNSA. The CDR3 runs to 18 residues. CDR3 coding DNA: TGTGCCAGCAGCTTATACGCAGGGTCGGTGTCCTATAATTCACCCCTCCACTTT. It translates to CASSLYAGSVSYNSPLHF.

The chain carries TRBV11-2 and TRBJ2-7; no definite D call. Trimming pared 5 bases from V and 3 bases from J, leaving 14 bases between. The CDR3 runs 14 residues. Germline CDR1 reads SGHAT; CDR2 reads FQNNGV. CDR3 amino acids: CASSRDRPDYEQYF. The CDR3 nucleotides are TGTGCCAGCAGCCGTGACCGCCCAGACTACGAGCAGTACTTC.

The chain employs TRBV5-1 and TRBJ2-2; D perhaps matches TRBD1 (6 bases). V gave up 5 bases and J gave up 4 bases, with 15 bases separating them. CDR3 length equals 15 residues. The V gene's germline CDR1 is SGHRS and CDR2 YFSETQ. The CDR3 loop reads CASREQGKATGELFF. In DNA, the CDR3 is TGCGCCAGCAGGGAACAGGGAAAGGCCACCGGGGAGCTGTTTTTT.

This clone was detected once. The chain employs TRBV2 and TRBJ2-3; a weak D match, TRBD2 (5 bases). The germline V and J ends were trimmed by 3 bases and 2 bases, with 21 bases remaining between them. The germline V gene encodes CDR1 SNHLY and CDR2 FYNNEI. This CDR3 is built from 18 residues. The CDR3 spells CASSDDPSSPRTTDTQYF. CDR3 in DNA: TGTGCCAGCAGTGACGACCCCTCTAGCCCGAGAACCACAGATACGCAGTATTTT.

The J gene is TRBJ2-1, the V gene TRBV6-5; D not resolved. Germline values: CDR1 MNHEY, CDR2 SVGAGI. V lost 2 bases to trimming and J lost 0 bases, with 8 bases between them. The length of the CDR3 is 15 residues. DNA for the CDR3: TGTGCCAGCAGTTACCGGGCTAACTCCTACAATGAGCAGTTCTTC. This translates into CASSYRANSYNEQFF.

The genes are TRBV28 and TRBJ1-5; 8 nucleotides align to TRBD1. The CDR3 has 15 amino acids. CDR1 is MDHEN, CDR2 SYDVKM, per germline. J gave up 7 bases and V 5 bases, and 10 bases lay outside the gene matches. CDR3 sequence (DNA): TGTGCCAGCAGTGAGGAGGACAGGGAGGGACAGCCCCAGCATTTT. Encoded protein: CASSEEDREGQPQHF. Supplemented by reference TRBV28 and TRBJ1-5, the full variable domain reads DVKVTQSSRYLVKRTGEKVFLECVQDMDHENMFWYRQDPGLGLRLIYFSYDVKMKEKGDIPEGYSVSREKKERFSLILESASTNQTSMYLCASSEEDREGQPQHFGDGTRLSIL.

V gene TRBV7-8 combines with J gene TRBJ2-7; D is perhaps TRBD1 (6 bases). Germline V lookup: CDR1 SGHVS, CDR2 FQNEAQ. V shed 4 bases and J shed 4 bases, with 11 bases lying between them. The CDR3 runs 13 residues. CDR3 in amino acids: CASSYPTGYEQYF. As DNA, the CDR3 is TGTGCCAGCAGCTACCCGACAGGTTACGAGCAGTACTTC.

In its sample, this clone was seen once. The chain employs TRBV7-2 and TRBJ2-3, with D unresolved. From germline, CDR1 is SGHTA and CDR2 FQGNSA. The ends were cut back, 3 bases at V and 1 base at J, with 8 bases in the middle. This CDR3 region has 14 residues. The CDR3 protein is CASSFIRRTDTQYF. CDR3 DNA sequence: TGTGCCAGCAGCTTCATTAGGCGCACAGATACGCAGTATTTT.

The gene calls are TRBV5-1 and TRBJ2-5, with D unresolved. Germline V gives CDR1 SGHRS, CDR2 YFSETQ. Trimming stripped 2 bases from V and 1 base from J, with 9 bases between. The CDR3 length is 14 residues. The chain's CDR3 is CASSFYRTQETQYF. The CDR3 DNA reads TGCGCCAGCAGCTTTTACCGGACCCAAGAGACCCAGTACTTC.

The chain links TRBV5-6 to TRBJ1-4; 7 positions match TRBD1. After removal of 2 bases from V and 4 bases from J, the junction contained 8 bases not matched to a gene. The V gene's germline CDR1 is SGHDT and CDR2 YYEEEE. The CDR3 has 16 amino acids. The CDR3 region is CASSFSTTGHNEKLFF. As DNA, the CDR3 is TGTGCCAGCAGCTTCTCCACGACAGGGCATAATGAAAAACTGTTTTTT.

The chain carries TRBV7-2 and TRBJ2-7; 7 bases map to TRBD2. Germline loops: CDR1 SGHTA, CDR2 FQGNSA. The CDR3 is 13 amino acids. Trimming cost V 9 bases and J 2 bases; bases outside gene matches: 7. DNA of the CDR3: TGTGCCAGTCAACTAGCGACGGCCTACGAGCAGTACTTC. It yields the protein CASQLATAYEQYF.

This CDR3 is CASRNFWDSQVTGELFF. DNA of the CDR3: TGTGCCAGCAGGAATTTTTGGGACAGCCAAGTCACCGGGGAGCTGTTTTTT. The chain carries TRBV2 and TRBJ2-2; TRBD1 agrees at 7 bases. V shed 6 bases, J shed 4 bases, and the junction held 14 bases outside the gene matches. CDR3 size: 17 residues. The germline gives CDR1 SNHLY, CDR2 FYNNEI.

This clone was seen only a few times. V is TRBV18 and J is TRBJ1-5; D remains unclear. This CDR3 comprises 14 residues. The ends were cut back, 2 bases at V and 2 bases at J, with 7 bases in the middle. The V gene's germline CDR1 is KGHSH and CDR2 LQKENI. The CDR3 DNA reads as TGTGCCAGCTCACCAAGCTCCGGCAATCAGCCCCAGCATTTT. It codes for CASSPSSGNQPQHF.

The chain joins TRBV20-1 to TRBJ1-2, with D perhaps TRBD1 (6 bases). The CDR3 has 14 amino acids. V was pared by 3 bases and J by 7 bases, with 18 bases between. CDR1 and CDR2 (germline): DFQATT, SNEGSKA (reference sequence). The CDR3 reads CSASAGTKVFGYTF. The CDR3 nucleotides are TGCAGTGCTAGTGCCGGGACAAAGGTCTTTGGCTACACCTTC.

CDR3 DNA: TGCGCCAGCAGAAATACGGACAGGCACACTGAAGCTTTCTTT. This translates into CASRNTDRHTEAFF. V and J are TRBV5-1 and TRBJ1-1; 7 nucleotides line up with TRBD1. Trimming cost V 5 bases and J 3 bases; bases outside gene matches: 7. Germline CDR1 and CDR2: SGHRS and YFSETQ. This CDR3 spans 14 amino acids.

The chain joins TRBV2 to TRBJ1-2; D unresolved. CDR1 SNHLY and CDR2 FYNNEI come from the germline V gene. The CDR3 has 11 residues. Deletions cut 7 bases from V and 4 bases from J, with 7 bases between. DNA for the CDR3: TGTGCCAGCACACAGATCTATGGCTACACCTTC. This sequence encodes CASTQIYGYTF.

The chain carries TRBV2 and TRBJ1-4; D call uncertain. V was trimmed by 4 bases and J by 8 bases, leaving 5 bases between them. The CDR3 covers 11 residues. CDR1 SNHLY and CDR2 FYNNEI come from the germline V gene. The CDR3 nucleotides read TGTGCCAGCAGTGCCCAAGAAAAACTGTTTTTT. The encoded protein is CASSAQEKLFF.

The CDR3 nucleotides are TGTGCCACAAGCCGGGGTATGGAGACCCAGTACTTC. Protein: CATSRGMETQYF. The chain recombines TRBV15 with TRBJ2-5; tentatively, D is TRBD2 (5 bases). The CDR3 has 12 amino acids. The ends were cut back, 9 bases at V and 5 bases at J, with 13 bases in the middle. The germline V gene encodes CDR1 LNHNV and CDR2 YYDKDF (reference sequence).

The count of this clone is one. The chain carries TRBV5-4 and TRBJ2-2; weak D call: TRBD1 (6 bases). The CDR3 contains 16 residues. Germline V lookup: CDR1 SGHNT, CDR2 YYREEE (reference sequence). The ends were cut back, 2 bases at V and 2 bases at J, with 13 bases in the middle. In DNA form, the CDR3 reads TGTGCCAGCAGCTTACAACAGGGTGGAAACACCGGGGAGCTGTTTTTT. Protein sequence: CASSLQQGGNTGELFF.

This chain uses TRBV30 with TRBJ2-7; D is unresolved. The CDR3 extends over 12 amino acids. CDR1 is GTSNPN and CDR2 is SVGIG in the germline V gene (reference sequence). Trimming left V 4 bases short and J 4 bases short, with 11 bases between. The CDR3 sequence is CAWTELGYEQYF. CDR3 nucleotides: TGTGCCTGGACCGAGTTGGGGTACGAGCAGTACTTC.

CDR3 sequence reads: CASSQHPTPILNSNQPQHF. The CDR3 region has the DNA TGCGCCAGCAGTCAACATCCGACACCAATTTTGAATAGCAATCAGCCCCAGCATTTT. V is TRBV23-1 and J is TRBJ1-5; D is unclear. TRBV23-1 is assigned to the ORF class and has an uncertain function. Trimming pared 2 bases from V and 0 bases from J, leaving 20 bases between. The CDR3 runs 19 residues.

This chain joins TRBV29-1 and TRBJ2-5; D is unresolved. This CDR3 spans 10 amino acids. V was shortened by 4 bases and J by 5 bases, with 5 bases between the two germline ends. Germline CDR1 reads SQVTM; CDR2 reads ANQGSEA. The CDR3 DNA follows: TGCAGCGTTGCCGCGGAGACCCAGTACTTC. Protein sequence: CSVAAETQYF.

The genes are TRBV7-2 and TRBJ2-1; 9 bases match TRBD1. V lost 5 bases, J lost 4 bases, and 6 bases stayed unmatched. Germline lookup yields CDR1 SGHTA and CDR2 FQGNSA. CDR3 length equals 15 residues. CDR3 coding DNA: TGTGCCAGCAGCCCGGGACAGGGAGGTTACAATGAGCAGTTCTTC. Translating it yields CASSPGQGGYNEQFF. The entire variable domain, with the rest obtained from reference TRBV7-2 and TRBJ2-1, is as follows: GAGVSQSPSNKVTEKGKDVELRCDPISGHTALYWYRQSLGQGLEFLIYFQGNSAPDKSGLPSDRFSAERTGGSVSTLTIQRTQQEDSAVYLCASSPGQGGYNEQFFGPGTRLTVL.

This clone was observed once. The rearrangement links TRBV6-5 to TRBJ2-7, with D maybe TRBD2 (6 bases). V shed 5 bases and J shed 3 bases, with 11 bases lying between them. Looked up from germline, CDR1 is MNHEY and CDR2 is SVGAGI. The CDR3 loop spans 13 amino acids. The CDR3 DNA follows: TGTGCCAGCAGTCGCGGGGCGGACTACGAGCAGTACTTC. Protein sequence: CASSRGADYEQYF.

Here the CDR3 DNA reads TGCGCCAGCAGAGAGACTAGCGGGGGGCATCAAGAGACCCAGTACTTC. It encodes CASRETSGGHQETQYF. V gene TRBV10-2 combines with J gene TRBJ2-5; 13 nucleotides agree with TRBD2. Trimming removed 6 bases from V and 2 bases from J; junction bases left unmatched: 6. The germline V gene encodes CDR1 WSHSY and CDR2 SAAADI. This CDR3 spans 16 amino acids.

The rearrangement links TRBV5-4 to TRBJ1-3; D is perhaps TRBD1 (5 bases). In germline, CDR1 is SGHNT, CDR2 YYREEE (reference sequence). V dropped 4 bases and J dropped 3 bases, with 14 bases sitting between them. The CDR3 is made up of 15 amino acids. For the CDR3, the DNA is TGTGCCAGCAGCCCATCGGGGCGCGGTGGAAACACCATATATTTT. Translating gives CASSPSGRGGNTIYF.

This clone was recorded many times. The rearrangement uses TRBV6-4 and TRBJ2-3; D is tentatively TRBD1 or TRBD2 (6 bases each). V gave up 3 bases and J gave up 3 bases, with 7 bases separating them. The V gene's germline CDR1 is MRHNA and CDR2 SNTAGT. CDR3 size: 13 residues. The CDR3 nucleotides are TGTGCCAGCAGTGAAGGGGGGACAGATACGCAGTATTTT. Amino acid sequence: CASSEGGTDTQYF.

The CDR3, as DNA: TGCGCCAGCAGCCCAAGCCAGGGCGTCTATGGCTACACCTTC. Translation gives CASSPSQGVYGYTF. The chain links TRBV5-1 to TRBJ1-2; TRBD1 might be the D (5 bases). CDR3 length equals 14 residues. The germline gives CDR1 SGHRS, CDR2 YFSETQ. The ends were cut back, 4 bases at V and 4 bases at J, with 14 bases in the middle.